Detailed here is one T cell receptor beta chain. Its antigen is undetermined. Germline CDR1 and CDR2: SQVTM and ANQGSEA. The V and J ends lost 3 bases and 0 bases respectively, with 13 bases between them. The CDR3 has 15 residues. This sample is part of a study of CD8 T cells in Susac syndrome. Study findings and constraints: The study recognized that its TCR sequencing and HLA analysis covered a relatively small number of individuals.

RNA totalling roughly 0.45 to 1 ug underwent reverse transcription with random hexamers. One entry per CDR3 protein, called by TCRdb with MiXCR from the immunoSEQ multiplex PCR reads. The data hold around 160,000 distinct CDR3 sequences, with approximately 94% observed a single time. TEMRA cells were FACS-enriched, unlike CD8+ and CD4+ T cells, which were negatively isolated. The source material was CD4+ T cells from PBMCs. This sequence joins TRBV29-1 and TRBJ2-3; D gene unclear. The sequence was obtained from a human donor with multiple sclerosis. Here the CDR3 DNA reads TGCAGCGTTGAGATAGGCGGAGAAAGCACAGATACGCAGTATTTT. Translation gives CSVEIGGESTDTQYF.